A selection of T cell receptor beta chains follows, all from one sample in a study of cytomegalovirus exposure and HLA in healthy donors. Libraries were prepared by immunoSEQ multiplex PCR; TCRdb keeps only in-frame clonotypes and omits some of them. The sample lists 45,000 to 65,000 clones; approximately 89% were seen once. Sequencing was carried out using PBMCs. The receptors were gathered from a young woman in good health and CMV-seropositive. Both conserved end residues are part of each CDR3. Not all rows give a size; the values are once, few, many and, for expanded clones, a class.

v_call: TRBV4-2
clone_size: .
cdr3_aa: CASSQDHWDTQYF

v_call: TRBV5-1
clone_size: once
cdr3_aa: CASSLDPGPGEKLFF

v_call: TRBV27
clone_size: .
cdr3_aa: CASSYRQNRQSSYNSPLHF

v_call: TRBV27
clone_size: .
cdr3_aa: CASSLSGLRYEQYF

v_call: TRBV13
clone_size: .
cdr3_aa: CASSSTTDSYNEQFF

v_call: TRBV5-5
clone_size: .
cdr3_aa: CASSFRMRQGGNEQFF

v_call: TRBV19
clone_size: .
cdr3_aa: CASSISLPGQGSGQPQHF

v_call: TRBV7-9
clone_size: .
cdr3_aa: CASSLKGGTANTEAFF

v_call: TRBV5-4
clone_size: .
cdr3_aa: CASSLVGDYGYTF

v_call: TRBV10-3
clone_size: few
cdr3_aa: CAISQRDRGHSYEQYF

v_call: TRBV7-8
clone_size: .
cdr3_aa: CASSLEFPGRGYEQYF

v_call: TRBV4-1
clone_size: .
cdr3_aa: CASSHPGVGAREQFF

v_call: TRBV2
clone_size: few
cdr3_aa: CASRKDRSSYNSPLHF

v_call: TRBV11-2
clone_size: .
cdr3_aa: CASSLDQTTTGELFF

v_call: TRBV9
clone_size: .
cdr3_aa: CASSVVEGNTGELFF

v_call: TRBV19
clone_size: .
cdr3_aa: CASSSGGGTGELFF

v_call: TRBV2
clone_size: .
cdr3_aa: CASREGLAEEAFF

v_call: TRBV19
clone_size: .
cdr3_aa: CASSIAGWDRGLYEQYF

v_call: TRBV7-9
clone_size: once
cdr3_aa: CASSLRLAENTGELFF

v_call: TRBV2
clone_size: .
cdr3_aa: CATSREVNTEAFF

v_call: TRBV6-6
clone_size: .
cdr3_aa: CASSDTNTGELFF

v_call: TRBV30
clone_size: .
cdr3_aa: CAWSFEVDTQYF

v_call: TRBV27
clone_size: .
cdr3_aa: CASSLNRGNQPQHF

v_call: TRBV29-1
clone_size: .
cdr3_aa: CSVAGKALETQYF

v_call: TRBV27
clone_size: .
cdr3_aa: CASSLAGQFDEQYF

v_call: TRBV28
clone_size: .
cdr3_aa: CASSYLPGLNGYTF

v_call: TRBV15
clone_size: .
cdr3_aa: CATSSPSGGRDTQYF

v_call: TRBV19
clone_size: .
cdr3_aa: CASSIGRQVDTQYF

v_call: TRBV14
clone_size: .
cdr3_aa: CASSQDRGNSPLHF

v_call: TRBV6-6
clone_size: .
cdr3_aa: CASSYLGQGLEQYF

v_call: TRBV5-4
clone_size: .
cdr3_aa: CASSMTGTGNTIYF

v_call: TRBV6-5
clone_size: .
cdr3_aa: CASSYRGGVDTQYF

v_call: TRBV7-2
clone_size: .
cdr3_aa: CASTIRDNFYEQYF

v_call: TRBV5-4
clone_size: .
cdr3_aa: CASSGEGFPGTDTQYF

v_call: TRBV30
clone_size: few
cdr3_aa: CAWRGGTGELFF

v_call: TRBV2
clone_size: once
cdr3_aa: CASSLYEQYF

v_call: TRBV6-6
clone_size: .
cdr3_aa: CASRLQDYEQYF

v_call: TRBV30
clone_size: .
cdr3_aa: CAWSRGHRTDTQYF

v_call: TRBV28
clone_size: .
cdr3_aa: CASSTGTSNTGELFF

v_call: TRBV7-2
clone_size: .
cdr3_aa: CASSRGGAGYGYTF

v_call: TRBV28
clone_size: .
cdr3_aa: CASSSPGGNTEAFF

v_call: TRBV29-1
clone_size: .
cdr3_aa: CSVSSAAGADTQYF

v_call: TRBV6-5
clone_size: .
cdr3_aa: CASSHGRANTGELFF

v_call: TRBV30
clone_size: .
cdr3_aa: CAWRLPSGGRYNEQFF

v_call: TRBV5-1
clone_size: .
cdr3_aa: CASSRGQGRGSSSYNEQFF

v_call: TRBV4-1
clone_size: .
cdr3_aa: CASSQGQEAEAFF

v_call: TRBV5-6
clone_size: .
cdr3_aa: CASSLRGNTEAFF